The sample holds one count of the clone carrying this TCR beta chain. The CDR3 consists of 16 residues. CDR1 LNHDA and CDR2 SQIVND come from the germline V gene (reference sequence). V lost 6 bases to trimming and J lost 4 bases; unmatched junction nucleotides: 7. The data are from a study of blood T cell repertoires in COVID-19. Looking at the study overall: From the United States, Italy and Spain came samples of acute and convalescent COVID-19. Sample material is recorded as cDNA or gDNA derived from T cells, B-cell-depleted T cells, or PBMCs.

The authors' processing: From reference gene primer amplification, estimates of nucleated cell counts were derived. Method: immunoSEQ multiplex PCR; TCRdb's copy keeps in-frame clones and lacks some. The V and J calls and clone size are taken from that table; D and trimming were inferred from the DNA. The sample shows over 200,000 clones, around 80% of them seen only once. Seattle patient enrollment occurred during active infection, with longitudinal follow-up thereafter. The receptor comes from a woman aged 30 to 39 with COVID-19, enrolled during active disease. Sequencing was done on a sample of peripheral blood. This sequence joins TRBV19 and TRBJ2-1; TRBD2 matches 12 bases. CDR3 protein: CASSLSGLAGYNEQFF. CDR3 in DNA: TGTGCCAGTAGCCTCTCTGGACTAGCGGGGTACAATGAGCAGTTCTTC. Supplemented by reference TRBV19 and TRBJ2-1, the full variable domain reads DGGITQSPKYLFRKEGQNVTLSCEQNLNHDAMYWYRQDPGQGLRLIYYSQIVNDFQKGDIAEGYSVSREKKESFPLTVTSAQKNPTAFYLCASSLSGLAGYNEQFFGPGTRLTVL.